Each of the 26 T cell receptor beta chains below was sequenced from the same sample in a study of cytomegalovirus exposure and HLA in healthy donors. PCR amplification relied on 60 Vbeta primers (plus 13 Jbeta primers). Sequenced by immunoSEQ multiplex PCR; TCRdb stores in-frame clones only, minus some. The repertoire holds around 94,000 clones, with roughly four fifths as singletons. Sequenced sample: PBMCs. The receptor source for this set is a human donor in good health.

The chain combines TRBV7-2 with TRBJ2-1; D may be TRBD2 (5 bases). Per the germline V gene, CDR1 is SGHTA and CDR2 is FQGNSA. This CDR3 has 13 residues. Trimming left V 7 bases short and J 6 bases short, with 13 bases between. The chain's CDR3 is CASTPTRGNEQFF. The CDR3 nucleotides read TGTGCCAGCACCCCAACCCGGGGCAATGAGCAGTTCTTC.

The V gene is TRBV7-9, the J gene TRBJ1-1, with D maybe TRBD1 (6 bases). This CDR3 has 15 residues. Germline-derived CDR1 and CDR2 are SEHNR and FQNEAQ (reference sequence). Trimming left V 1 base short and J 1 base short, with 10 bases between. CDR3 sequence: CASSLGVGGNTEAFF. Written as DNA, the CDR3 is TGTGCCAGCAGCTTAGGGGTAGGGGGGAACACTGAAGCTTTCTTT.

The V call is TRBV6-7, the J call TRBJ2-7; 12 bases match TRBD2. TRBV6-7 is reported as an ORF; its role is uncertain. V lost 0 bases and J lost 1; bases outside the gene matches: 13. This CDR3 is built from 20 residues. CDR3 in DNA: TGTGCCAGCAGTTACTCCCGACTAGCGGGAGATAGATCCGGGTCCTACGAGCAGTACTTC. Translated: CASSYSRLAGDRSGSYEQYF.

V and J are TRBV19 and TRBJ1-3; unclear D gene. Germline V gives CDR1 LNHDA, CDR2 SQIVND (reference sequence). This CDR3 is built from 12 residues. Deletions cut 3 bases from V and 3 bases from J, with 3 bases between. CDR3 amino acids: CASSMSGNTIYF. The DNA for the CDR3 is TGTGCCAGTAGTATGAGTGGAAACACCATATATTTT.

The chain recombines TRBV9 with TRBJ1-2; weak D call: TRBD1 (6 bases). Trimming removed 4 bases at V and 0 bases at J, with 13 bases between. The CDR3 consists of 15 residues. CDR1 is SGDLS and CDR2 is YYNGEE in the germline V gene. The CDR3 DNA reads as TGTGCCAGCAGCCCCTCGGACAGCGCTAACTATGGCTACACCTTC. Translated, it gives CASSPSDSANYGYTF.

This chain connects TRBV7-9 to TRBJ2-7; TRBD1 matches at 7 bases. V trimming: 4 bases; J trimming: 6 bases; junction bases outside the gene matches: 15. Germline V gene data show CDR1 as SEHNR and CDR2 as FQNEAQ (reference sequence). The CDR3 is made up of 16 amino acids. CDR3 coding DNA: TGTGCCAGCAGCTCGCCCCCCGGGACAGCGACCCGCGAGCAGTACTTC. Translated: CASSSPPGTATREQYF.

The chain links TRBV7-2 to TRBJ2-3; 14 bases align to TRBD2. Per germline, CDR1 SGHTA and CDR2 FQGNSA. The CDR3 consists of 18 residues. The junction had 10 bases not matched to a gene; V was cut back by 5 bases and J by 3 bases. The CDR3: CASSTRLAGGPETDTQYF. The CDR3 bases are TGTGCCAGCAGCACCCGACTAGCGGGGGGGCCCGAGACAGATACGCAGTATTTT. Looking up the rest from reference TRBV7-2 and TRBJ2-3 gives the full variable domain: GAGVSQSPSNKVTEKGKDVELRCDPISGHTALYWYRQSLGQGLEFLIYFQGNSAPDKSGLPSDRFSAERTGGSVSTLTIQRTQQEDSAVYLCASSTRLAGGPETDTQYFGPGTRLTVL.

This clone was seen just once. The sample has other DNA sequences that encode this CDR3 too. The chain has TRBV6-1 and TRBJ2-3; D remains ambiguous. Germline V CDR1 and CDR2: MNHNS, SASEGT. The V end lost 5 bases, the J end lost 6 bases, and 9 bases lay between the germline ends. This CDR3 is built from 12 residues. The CDR3 region is CASSPLRDTQYF. The CDR3 DNA follows: TGTGCCAGCAGTCCACTGAGGGATACGCAGTATTTT.

The V gene is TRBV28, the J gene TRBJ2-7, with D possibly matching TRBD1 (5 bases). V lost 5 bases to trimming and J lost 0 bases, with 17 bases between them. CDR3 length: 16 amino acids. Germline V CDR1 and CDR2: MDHEN, SYDVKM. CDR3 in amino acids: CASSPMTARSSYEQYF. The DNA of the CDR3 is TGTGCCAGCAGTCCCATGACAGCTCGTAGCTCCTACGAGCAGTACTTC.

This rearrangement joins TRBV25-1 to TRBJ1-1; D is undetermined. There are 16 residues in the CDR3. Germline CDR1 and CDR2: MGHDK and SYGVNS. V shed 3 bases and J shed 4 bases, with 18 bases lying between them. The chain's CDR3 is CASSERGRAVFTEAFF. CDR3 DNA sequence: TGTGCCAGCAGTGAGAGAGGGCGGGCTGTATTCACTGAAGCTTTCTTT.

The V gene is TRBV5-1, the J gene TRBJ1-2; D is unresolved. From germline, CDR1 is SGHRS and CDR2 YFSETQ. V was pared by 0 bases and J by 6 bases, with 18 bases between. The CDR3 is made up of 16 amino acids. The CDR3, as DNA: TGCGCCAGCAGCTTGGATCTTCGTCACCTTTCGGATGGCTACACCTTC. Residues: CASSLDLRHLSDGYTF.

The V call is TRBV6-5, the J call TRBJ1-6; 7 positions match TRBD1. This CDR3 is built from 16 residues. The V gene end was trimmed by 0 bases and the J gene end by 7 bases; junction bases not matched to a gene: 6. The germline V gene encodes CDR1 MNHEY and CDR2 SVGAGI. The CDR3 is CASSYSKGAPNSPLHF. The DNA for the CDR3 is TGTGCCAGCAGTTACTCGAAGGGGGCCCCAAATTCACCCCTCCACTTT.

The chain joins TRBV5-6 to TRBJ1-2; 12 bases are a match to TRBD1. The V gene end was trimmed by 4 bases and the J gene end by 4 bases; junction bases not matched to a gene: 5. Per germline, CDR1 SGHDT and CDR2 YYEEEE. The CDR3 sequence is 15 residues long. The CDR3 spells CASSKPGQGAYGYTF. CDR3 nucleotides: TGTGCCAGCAGCAAACCGGGACAGGGGGCCTATGGCTACACCTTC.

J is TRBJ2-7 and V is TRBV7-8; 11 positions agree with TRBD1. This CDR3 contains 14 residues. The J segment lost 3 bases and the V segment lost 5 bases, leaving 3 bases of the junction unmatched. Germline CDR1 SGHVS, CDR2 FQNEAQ. DNA of the CDR3: TGTGCCAGCAGCCGCGGGACAGGGGGCTACGAGCAGTACTTC. Translating gives CASSRGTGGYEQYF.

This rearrangement joins TRBV7-9 to TRBJ2-7, with a tentative D call TRBD2 (5 bases). The CDR3 covers 14 residues. Trimming pared 0 bases from V and 6 bases from J, leaving 12 bases between. Germline V gives CDR1 SEHNR, CDR2 FQNEAQ (reference sequence). DNA of the CDR3: TGTGCCAGCAGCTTAGCGTTCGGGGTCGCCGAGCAGTACTTC. Residues: CASSLAFGVAEQYF.

V is TRBV4-3 and J is TRBJ2-2, with D perhaps matching TRBD2 (7 bases). The V gene's germline CDR1 is LGHNA and CDR2 YSLEER. There are 16 residues in the CDR3. The germline V and J ends were trimmed by 1 base and 9 bases, with 18 bases remaining between them. CDR3 nucleotide sequence: TGCGCCAGCAGCCAAGGGTTGGGGGGGGCCGGACGGGAGCTGTTTTTT. Protein sequence: CASSQGLGGAGRELFF.

The CDR3 here is CASTAGLINLYGYTF. The CDR3 region has the DNA TGTGCCAGTACTGCGGGCTTGATTAACCTTTATGGCTACACCTTC. V usage is TRBV19 and J usage is TRBJ1-2; D remains ambiguous. Germline CDR1 and CDR2: LNHDA and SQIVND (reference sequence). Trimming pared 7 bases from V and 5 bases from J, leaving 20 bases between. This CDR3 is 15 amino acids long.

The DNA of the CDR3 is TGTGCCAGCAGTGAAGCGGGGGGGAAAGTAGGTGGCTACACCTTC. It translates to CASSEAGGKVGGYTF. The chain is built from TRBV6-1 and TRBJ1-2; tentative D call: TRBD1 (5 bases). Per the germline V gene, CDR1 is MNHNS and CDR2 is SASEGT. V gave up 0 bases and J gave up 7 bases, with 15 bases separating them. The CDR3 length is 15 residues.

The genes are TRBV4-1 and TRBJ2-5, with 14 positions matching TRBD2. V shed 1 base, J shed 2 bases, and the junction held 9 bases outside the gene matches. The germline V gene has CDR1 MGHRA and CDR2 YSYEKL. The CDR3 has 19 residues. The CDR3 protein is CASSQVETSGGAYQETQYF. In nucleotides, the CDR3 is TGCGCCAGCAGCCAAGTCGAGACTAGCGGGGGGGCTTATCAAGAGACCCAGTACTTC.

This chain uses TRBV15 with TRBJ2-7; D ambiguous. V lost 1 base to trimming and J lost 10 bases, with 11 bases between them. This CDR3 spans 12 amino acids. Germline assignment: CDR1 LNHNV and CDR2 YYDKDF (reference sequence). The CDR3 DNA follows: TGTGCCACCAGCAGAGGACTGGAAGTCCAGTACTTC. Amino acid sequence: CATSRGLEVQYF.

The J gene is TRBJ2-5, the V gene TRBV5-6; TRBD1 matches at 7 bases. V was clipped by 5 bases and J by 5 bases; unmatched bases: 15. The CDR3 is made up of 16 amino acids. Germline V gene sequence: CDR1 SGHDT, CDR2 YYEEEE. CDR3 DNA: TGTGCCAGCAGACCCGGTTCTCAGGGGGTTTGGGAGACCCAGTACTTC. Encoded protein: CASRPGSQGVWETQYF.

The chain uses TRBV27 and TRBJ1-1; D unclear. This CDR3 spans 14 amino acids. Germline V gene data show CDR1 as MNHEY and CDR2 as SMNVEV (reference sequence). V was trimmed by 0 bases and J by 5 bases, leaving 10 bases between them. CDR3: CASSLSAGGTEAFF. CDR3 nucleotide sequence: TGTGCCAGCAGTTTATCGGCCGGAGGGACTGAAGCTTTCTTT.

The chain combines TRBV7-3 with TRBJ2-3; 12 nucleotides agree with TRBD2. The CDR3 is 16 residues long. The germline CDR1 and CDR2 sequences are SGHTA and FQGTGA. V lost 4 bases and J lost 0; bases outside the gene matches: 2. This CDR3 is CASSSGLAGSTDTQYF. The CDR3, as DNA: TGTGCCAGCAGCTCGGGACTAGCGGGTAGCACAGATACGCAGTATTTT.

The CDR3 sequence: CASSSGTGPRDTQYF. DNA for the CDR3: TGTGCCAGCAGTTCCGGGACAGGTCCACGAGATACGCAGTATTTT. The chain is built from TRBV27 and TRBJ2-3; 8 bases are shared with TRBD1. Germline V gene sequence: CDR1 MNHEY, CDR2 SMNVEV (reference sequence). The CDR3 consists of 15 residues. With 4 bases clipped from V and 5 bases from J, the junction kept 8 bases outside the gene matches.

On this clone itself: Germline and junction disagree at one end, which may indicate a read error. The CDR3 here is CASSSTSGRANF. The CDR3 bases are TGTGCCAGCAGCAGTACTAGCGGGAGGGCGAACTTC. This sequence joins TRBV6-5 and TRBJ2-7, with 13 bases matching TRBD2. The CDR3 has 12 amino acids. Germline assignment: CDR1 MNHEY and CDR2 SVGAGI.

J is TRBJ1-4 and V is TRBV9; D uncertain. The length of the CDR3 is 15 residues. The germline V gene has CDR1 SGDLS and CDR2 YYNGEE. Trimming cost V 3 bases and J 6 bases, with 15 bases left between them. For the CDR3, the DNA is TGTGCCAGCAGCGCCGGGATCCGGGTCGATGAAAAACTGTTTTTT. Protein product: CASSAGIRVDEKLFF.